The entry below describes one T cell receptor (beta chain). Its target is not known. This record comes from a study of cytomegalovirus exposure and HLA in healthy donors. Study-level findings and limits: HLA restriction was apparent for most CMV-associated TCR beta chains in a later analysis. The study had only CMV serostatus as immune exposure information.

The germline V gene has CDR1 SGHTA and CDR2 FQGNSA. This CDR3 comprises 15 residues. The ends lost 6 bases at V and 7 bases at J; junction bases unmatched: 8. Use of 60 Vbeta and 13 Jbeta primers characterized the PCR. Original handling: Per a later analysis, the number of unique TCR beta chains was around 79 million, of which about 11 million were shared. Produced via immunoSEQ multiplex PCR; TCRdb's table is partial and in-frame only. The DNA was the basis for D and trimming; V, J and clone size are from that table. The table includes 150,000 to 200,000 clones, about 59% detected once. The chain recombines TRBV7-2 with TRBJ2-1; 11 bases are a match to TRBD2. Material: PBMCs. This clonotype was obtained from a man aged 40-49 years in good health and CMV-seronegative. The CDR3 DNA reads as TGTGCCAGCAGACAAACTAGCGGGAGAGCTAATGAGCAGTTCTTC. Its protein is CASRQTSGRANEQFF.